Sequencing of this T cell receptor (beta chain) was carried out in a study of OX40 agonist ivuxolimab in advanced cancers. Overall study context: Partial responses occurred in three patients (one hepatocellular carcinoma, two cutaneous melanoma). Findings of the study overall: Dosing at 0.1 to 3.0 mg/kg was accompanied by clonal expansion of CD4+ and CD8+ blood T cells by week 6.

At cycle 4 day 1, cycle 7 day 1, and baseline, blood was sampled. The CDR3 is 14 amino acids. Germline values: CDR1 KGHSH, CDR2 LQKENI. V shed 5 bases, J shed 4 bases, and the junction held 8 bases outside the gene matches. The sample holds a few counts of this clone. Its antigen is unknown. Repertoires were generated with immunoSEQ multiplex PCR, while TCRdb's copy carries only in-frame clones and drops some. Of tens of thousands of clones listed, more than 75% are singletons. The J gene is TRBJ2-7, the V gene TRBV18, with 7 bases fitting TRBD1. The clonotype was recovered from an adult with an advanced solid tumor such as melanoma, head and neck, liver or kidney cancer. The sequences come from CD4+ or CD8+ T cells sorted from blood, collected in a trial of the OX40 agonist ivuxolimab. The chain's CDR3 is CASSADRVRYEQYF. In DNA form, the CDR3 reads TGTGCCAGCTCAGCTGACAGGGTTCGTTACGAGCAGTACTTC. Full variable domain (remainder filled in from reference TRBV18 and TRBJ2-7): NAGVMQNPRHLVRRRGQEARLRCSPMKGHSHVYWYRQLPEEGLKFMVYLQKENIIDESGMPKERFSAEFPKEGPSILRIQQVVRGDSAAYFCASSADRVRYEQYFGPGTRLTVT.